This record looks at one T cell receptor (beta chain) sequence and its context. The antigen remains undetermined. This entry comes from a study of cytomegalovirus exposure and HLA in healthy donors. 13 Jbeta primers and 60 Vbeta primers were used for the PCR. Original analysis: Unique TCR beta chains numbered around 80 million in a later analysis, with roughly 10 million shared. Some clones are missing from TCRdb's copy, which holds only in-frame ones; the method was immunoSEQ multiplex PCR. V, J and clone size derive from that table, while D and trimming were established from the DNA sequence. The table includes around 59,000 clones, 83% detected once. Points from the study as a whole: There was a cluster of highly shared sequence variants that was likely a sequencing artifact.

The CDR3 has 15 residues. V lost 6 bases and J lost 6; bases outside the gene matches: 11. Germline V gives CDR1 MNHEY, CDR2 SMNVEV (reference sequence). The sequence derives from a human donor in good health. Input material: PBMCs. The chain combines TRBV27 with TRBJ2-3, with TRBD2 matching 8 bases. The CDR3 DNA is TGTGCCAGCAGCCCACGGCTAGCGGGTCTCGATACGCAGTATTTT. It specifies CASSPRLAGLDTQYF.